This T cell receptor beta chain was captured by sequencing in a study of control samples from healthy donors and cancer patients. Sequencing was performed with immunoSEQ multiplex PCR; in TCRdb, only in-frame clones are kept and a portion is missing. Among 150,000 to 200,000 clones listed, about 92% were seen once. The sequenced sample was blood. This receptor was taken from a man aged 25 to 40 in good health.

The CDR3 loop reads CASSEGDSYNEQFF. Here the CDR3 DNA reads TGTGCCAGCAGTGAAGGGGACTCCTACAATGAGCAGTTCTTC. J is TRBJ2-1 and V is TRBV6-1; D call uncertain. This CDR3 comprises 14 residues. Germline V gives CDR1 MNHNS, CDR2 SASEGT. V gave up 1 base and J gave up 0 bases, with 4 bases separating them.